The 10 T cell receptor beta chains given below trace back to one sample, sequenced in a study of blood T cell repertoires in COVID-19. Repertoires were generated with immunoSEQ multiplex PCR, while TCRdb's copy carries only in-frame clones and drops some. Of 55,000 to 80,000 clones detected, 70% to 85% appear once; the ten largest clones hold around 15%. The specimen sequenced was peripheral blood. Source of these receptors: an elderly man with active COVID-19.

The V gene is TRBV11-2, the J gene TRBJ1-6; 10 nucleotides agree with TRBD1. CDR3 length: 15 amino acids. The J segment lost 7 bases and the V segment lost 5 bases, leaving 5 bases of the junction unmatched. The germline V gene has CDR1 SGHAT and CDR2 FQNNGV. The CDR3 loop reads CASSVWTGGNSPLHF. CDR3 nucleotides: TGTGCCAGCAGCGTCTGGACAGGGGGAAATTCACCCCTCCACTTT.

The rearrangement links TRBV6-2 or TRBV6-3 to TRBJ2-4; TRBD1 matches at 8 bases. With V trimmed by 2 bases and J by 1 base, 13 bases remained unmatched. The CDR3 length is 19 residues. Germline CDR1 reads MNHEY; CDR2 reads SVGEGT. Here the CDR3 DNA reads TGTGCCAGCAGTTACGCGACAGGGGAAGGTAATGAGGCCAAAAACATTCAGTACTTC. Translating gives CASSYATGEGNEAKNIQYF.

This chain uses TRBV19 with TRBJ2-7; 10 positions match TRBD1. V was clipped by 1 base and J by 4 bases; unmatched bases: 4. This CDR3 has 15 amino acids. Germline assignment: CDR1 LNHDA and CDR2 SQIVND (reference sequence). CDR3 sequence reads: CASSIAGQGRYEQYF. The DNA for the CDR3 is TGTGCCAGTAGTATAGCGGGACAGGGGCGTTACGAGCAGTACTTC.

CDR3 residues: CASSPRGRYDEQYF. CDR3 sequence (DNA): TGCGCCAGCAGCCCCCGTGGGCGTTATGACGAGCAGTACTTC. The chain combines TRBV5-1 with TRBJ2-7, with D uncertain. The germline V gene encodes CDR1 SGHRS and CDR2 YFSETQ. Deletions cut 4 bases from V and 5 bases from J, with 16 bases between. The CDR3 spans 14 residues. The full variable domain, its missing parts supplied by reference TRBV5-1 and TRBJ2-7, is KAGVTQTPRYLIKTRGQQVTLSCSPISGHRSVSWYQQTPGQGLQFLFEYFSETQRNKGNFPGRFSGRQFSNSRSEMNVSTLELGDSALYLCASSPRGRYDEQYFGPGTRLTVT.

The genes are TRBV6-1 and TRBJ2-4, with D uncertain. CDR3 length equals 16 residues. V shed 2 bases and J shed 1 base, with 12 bases lying between them. The germline V gene encodes CDR1 MNHNS and CDR2 SASEGT. The CDR3 bases are TGTGCCAGCAGTGAACTTTCTTCTCGGGCCAAAAACATTCAGTACTTC. The encoded protein is CASSELSSRAKNIQYF.

The chain joins TRBV4-1 to TRBJ2-3, with D unresolved. Trimming took 2 bases from V and 4 from J, leaving 16 bases between them. Germline V gene lookup returns CDR1 MGHRA and CDR2 YSYEKL. CDR3 length equals 16 residues. The chain's CDR3 is CASSQILNINADTQYF. The DNA for the CDR3 is TGCGCCAGCAGCCAAATCCTGAACATAAACGCAGATACGCAGTATTTT.

This clone was found once. The same CDR3 can be traced to other DNA sequences in this sample. This sequence joins TRBV28 and TRBJ2-7, with a weak D call TRBD1 (5 bases). The CDR3 contains 12 residues. Germline V gene sequence: CDR1 MDHEN, CDR2 SYDVKM. V was trimmed by 6 bases and J by 3 bases, leaving 9 bases between them. DNA for the CDR3: TGTGCCAGCAGCAGAACAGGCTACGAGCAGTACTTC. Translation gives CASSRTGYEQYF.

This chain joins TRBV6-5 and TRBJ2-1, with 10 bases lining up with TRBD2. V trimming: 7 bases; J trimming: 5 bases; junction bases outside the gene matches: 2. This CDR3 has 13 residues. Germline-derived CDR1 and CDR2 are MNHEY and SVGAGI. The CDR3 DNA is TGTGCCAGCATTAGCGGGGGGCACAATGAGCAGTTCTTC. It encodes CASISGGHNEQFF.

This clone was recorded only once. This CDR3 is CASSLTPGVADTQYF. The CDR3 DNA follows: TGTGCCAGCAGCTTAACTCCGGGTGTAGCTGATACGCAGTATTTT. The rearrangement links TRBV7-3 to TRBJ2-3; D call uncertain. The CDR3 is 15 amino acids. Looked up from germline, CDR1 is SGHTA and CDR2 is FQGTGA. Trimming removed 0 bases from V and 6 bases from J, with 13 bases in between.

The chain is built from TRBV7-2 and TRBJ2-5, with 7 bases aligning to TRBD1. Losses at the gene ends were 5 bases for V and 3 bases for J; bases not matched to a gene: 6. Germline V gives CDR1 SGHTA, CDR2 FQGNSA. The CDR3 loop spans 14 amino acids. CDR3 loop: CASSPGTAKETQYF. CDR3 DNA: TGTGCCAGCAGCCCAGGGACAGCTAAAGAGACCCAGTACTTC.